This TCR beta chain is from a study of T cell changes during pregnancy in multiple sclerosis. The CDR3 contains 13 residues. V lost 4 bases, J lost 9 bases, and 5 bases stayed unmatched. CDR1 is MNHNY, CDR2 SVGAGI, per germline (reference sequence). The method was immunoSEQ multiplex PCR; TCRdb's version includes in-frame clones alone and lacks a portion of them. Of tens of thousands of clones in the sample, 94% were seen once. The source is a female donor with multiple sclerosis, enrolled in a pregnancy study. The chain uses TRBV6-6 and TRBJ2-1; 8 nucleotides agree with TRBD1. Sequencing used CD4+ T cells from peripheral blood mononuclear cells, obtained after pregnancy. CDR3 bases: TGTGCCAGCAGTTCCCTCGGACAGGGTGAGCAGTTCTTC. Amino acid sequence: CASSSLGQGEQFF.